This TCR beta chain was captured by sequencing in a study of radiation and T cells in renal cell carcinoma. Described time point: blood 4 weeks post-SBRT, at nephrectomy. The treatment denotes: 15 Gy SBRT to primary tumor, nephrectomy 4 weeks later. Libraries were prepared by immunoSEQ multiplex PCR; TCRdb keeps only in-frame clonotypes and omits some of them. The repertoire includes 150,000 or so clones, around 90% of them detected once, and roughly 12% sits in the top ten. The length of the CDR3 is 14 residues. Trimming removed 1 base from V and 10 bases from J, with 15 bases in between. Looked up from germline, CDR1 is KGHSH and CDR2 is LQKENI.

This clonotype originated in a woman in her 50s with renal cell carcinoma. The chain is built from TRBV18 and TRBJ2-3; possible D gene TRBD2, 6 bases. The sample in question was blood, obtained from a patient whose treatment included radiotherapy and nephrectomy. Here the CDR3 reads CASSPLSGTGAQYF. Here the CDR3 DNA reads TGTGCCAGCTCACCACTTTCTGGTACGGGGGCGCAGTATTTT.